These 27 T cell receptor beta chains originate from one sample sequenced in a study of T cell responses to AZD1222 COVID-19 vaccine (dated by TCRdb to the early 2020s). The time point label corresponds to: about 28 days (+/-7) after the second vaccine dose. This specimen's treatment or condition label, per the study, means: meningococcal conjugate vaccine given as trial control. Libraries came from the immunoSEQ multiplex PCR assay. What TCRdb holds here is the immuneACCESS table cut down to in-frame rearrangements. Part of the clones is not present; checked against another copy, under half of the missing clones reflect an unresolved V gene, and the others are unexplained. In all, the sample holds approximately 150,000 clones, and over 75% of those were seen once. Approximately 5.1% of the sample goes to the ten largest clones. The specimen was peripheral blood, collected 28 days after the second dose of the MenACWY control vaccine. The receptors derive from an adult who received the MenACWY meningococcal vaccine as a control.

The rearrangement joins TRBV10-3 to TRBJ2-5; TRBD1 matches at 10 bases. V dropped 5 bases and J dropped 5; count of bases not matched to a gene: 8. The CDR3 extends over 15 amino acids. Germline CDR1 ENHRY, CDR2 SYGVKD. This chain's CDR3 is CAISPRDRGRETQYF. The DNA of the CDR3 is TGTGCCATCAGTCCCCGGGACAGGGGAAGGGAGACCCAGTACTTC.

The chain joins TRBV7-2 to TRBJ1-2; D is perhaps TRBD1 (6 bases). Germline loops: CDR1 SGHTA, CDR2 FQGNSA. The CDR3 runs to 16 residues. Trimming stripped 1 base from V and 1 base from J, with 13 bases between. The CDR3 spells CASSLEFRTDNYGYTF. The CDR3 nucleotides read TGTGCCAGCAGCTTAGAGTTTAGGACAGATAACTATGGCTACACCTTC.

This rearrangement joins TRBV5-8 to TRBJ1-3; D not certain. CDR3 length: 15 residues. V was cut by 4 bases and J by 0 bases, with 11 bases left in between. Germline V gene lookup returns CDR1 SGHTS and CDR2 YDEGEE. The CDR3 coding sequence is TGTGCCAGCAGCCGCGACATTCTCTCTGGAAACACCATATATTTT. It encodes CASSRDILSGNTIYF.

The V call is TRBV4-1, the J call TRBJ2-2; D is undetermined. The CDR3 spans 15 residues. In germline, CDR1 is MGHRA, CDR2 YSYEKL. Trimming took 2 bases from V and 3 from J, leaving 10 bases between them. The DNA for the CDR3 is TGCGCCAGCAGCCAACGCTTGCAGGACACCGGGGAGCTGTTTTTT. It encodes CASSQRLQDTGELFF.

The CDR3 spells CASSLTSGNGDTQYF. CDR3 DNA: TGTGCCAGCAGCTTAACTAGCGGGAACGGTGATACGCAGTATTTT. The J gene is TRBJ2-3, the V gene TRBV7-9, with 10 bases fitting TRBD2. V shed 2 bases and J 6 bases; nucleotides not matched to a gene: 5. CDR3 size: 15 residues. The germline V gene has CDR1 SEHNR and CDR2 FQNEAQ (reference sequence).

The chain employs TRBV11-3 and TRBJ2-5; 7 nucleotides match TRBD2. V lost 0 bases to trimming and J lost 5 bases; unmatched junction nucleotides: 6. Germline CDR1 and CDR2: SGHNT and YENEEA. The CDR3 is 15 residues long. The CDR3 is CASSLDGFGGETQYF. CDR3 sequence (DNA): TGTGCCAGCAGCTTAGACGGGTTCGGGGGGGAGACCCAGTACTTC.

This clone was seen only once. The chain employs TRBV7-9 and TRBJ1-1, with D possibly TRBD1 on 5 matching bases. The CDR3 contains 15 residues. V lost 1 base to trimming and J lost 2 bases, with 11 bases between them. Germline V CDR1 and CDR2: SEHNR, FQNEAQ (reference sequence). CDR3 DNA sequence: TGTGCCAGCAGCTTAGGGGGAGGGGCCAACACTGAAGCTTTCTTT. Translating gives CASSLGGGANTEAFF.

The gene calls are TRBV20-1 and TRBJ1-2, with D maybe TRBD1 (5 bases). The V end lost 3 bases, the J end lost 0 bases, and 14 bases lay between the germline ends. This CDR3 is 15 amino acids long. CDR1 and CDR2 (germline): DFQATT, SNEGSKA (reference sequence). DNA for the CDR3: TGCAGTGCTAGTGCTGGGGGGAAGACTAACTATGGCTACACCTTC. This translates into CSASAGGKTNYGYTF.

The chain recombines TRBV6-5 with TRBJ1-1; D is possibly TRBD1 (5 bases). Trimming shortened V by 7 bases and J by 4 bases, and 19 bases separated the two germline ends. This CDR3 has 15 residues. Germline CDR1 MNHEY, CDR2 SVGAGI. The DNA of the CDR3 is TGTGCCAGCACTCGGGACCACGGGAGGGGCACTGAAGCTTTCTTT. Amino acid sequence: CASTRDHGRGTEAFF.

This rearrangement joins TRBV2 to TRBJ2-7; 11 bases align to TRBD1. V was clipped by 8 bases and J by 4 bases; unmatched bases: 1. CDR1 and CDR2 (germline): SNHLY, FYNNEI. The CDR3 length is 12 residues. CDR3 loop: CASGDRGYEQYF. CDR3 DNA sequence: TGTGCCAGCGGGGACAGGGGGTACGAGCAGTACTTC.

This sequence joins TRBV4-3 and TRBJ2-3; no clear D gene. Trimming left V 0 bases short and J 3 bases short, with 4 bases between. The germline gives CDR1 LGHNA, CDR2 YSLEER. This CDR3 comprises 13 residues. The CDR3 bases are TGCGCCAGCAGCCAAGATGGGACAGATACGCAGTATTTT. It is translated as CASSQDGTDTQYF.

V and J are TRBV20-1 and TRBJ2-1; D might be TRBD2 (6 bases). Deletions cut 6 bases from V and 11 bases from J, with 14 bases between. The germline gives CDR1 DFQATT, CDR2 SNEGSKA (reference sequence). This CDR3 has 11 residues. CDR3: CSARDSSKQFF. The DNA for the CDR3 is TGCAGTGCGAGGGACTCCTCAAAGCAGTTCTTC.

The V and J genes are TRBV7-3 and TRBJ2-1, with 11 nucleotides matching TRBD2. Germline V gene data show CDR1 as SGHTA and CDR2 as FQGTGA. Trimming at V came to 4 bases and at J to 7 bases, leaving 9 bases not matched to a gene. The CDR3 runs to 16 residues. In DNA, the CDR3 is TGTGCCAGCAGCTCCGGCGGGCTAGCGGGAGGTAATGAGCAGTTCTTC. Its translation is CASSSGGLAGGNEQFF. The full variable domain, completed using reference TRBV7-3 and TRBJ2-1, is GAGVSQTPSNKVTEKGKYVELRCDPISGHTALYWYRQSLGQGPEFLIYFQGTGAADDSGLPNDRFFAVRPEGSVSTLKIQRTERGDSAVYLCASSSGGLAGGNEQFFGPGTRLTVL.

The V gene is TRBV7-3, the J gene TRBJ2-5; TRBD1 matches 11 bases. CDR3 length equals 14 residues. In germline, CDR1 is SGHTA, CDR2 FQGTGA. Trimming at V came to 3 bases and at J to 4 bases, leaving 1 base not matched to a gene. This CDR3 reads CASSLGQGVETQYF. CDR3 nucleotide sequence: TGTGCCAGCAGCTTGGGACAGGGGGTAGAGACCCAGTACTTC.

This clone showed up just once. The chain links TRBV19 to TRBJ1-1; 7 nucleotides line up with TRBD1. The CDR3 consists of 14 residues. Per germline, CDR1 LNHDA and CDR2 SQIVND (reference sequence). The V and J ends lost 3 bases and 2 bases, in that order; junction bases with no gene match: 3. DNA for the CDR3: TGTGCCAGTAGTATCGACAGGGAAAACACTGAAGCTTTCTTT. It encodes CASSIDRENTEAFF.

The chain joins TRBV7-3 to TRBJ1-2, with D hard to call. V shed 6 bases and J shed 5 bases, with 13 bases lying between them. Germline lookup yields CDR1 SGHTA and CDR2 FQGTGA. CDR3 size: 13 residues. CDR3 nucleotide sequence: TGTGCCAGCAGTTCCCTTGGCGGTTATGGCTACACCTTC. This translates into CASSSLGGYGYTF.

V usage is TRBV9 and J usage is TRBJ1-3, with 7 bases aligning to TRBD1. V gave up 4 bases and J gave up 7 bases; unmatched junction bases: 8. CDR1 is SGDLS and CDR2 is YYNGEE in the germline V gene. This CDR3 spans 14 amino acids. The CDR3 spells CASSLRQGPNTIYF. CDR3 DNA: TGTGCCAGCAGCCTGAGACAGGGCCCGAACACCATATATTTT.

For the CDR3, the DNA is TGTGCCAGCAGCTTAGACCTACTAGCGGGGAAGGAGCAGTACTTC. Its translation is CASSLDLLAGKEQYF. This rearrangement joins TRBV11-3 to TRBJ2-7, with 10 positions matching TRBD2. The germline V gene has CDR1 SGHNT and CDR2 YENEEA. J gave up 7 bases and V 0 bases, and 6 bases lay outside the gene matches. This CDR3 has 15 amino acids.

The chain employs TRBV6-2 or TRBV6-3 and TRBJ1-5; D gene uncertain. The CDR3 has 14 amino acids. Trimming shortened V by 5 bases and J by 3 bases, and 11 bases separated the two germline ends. Germline values: CDR1 MNHEY, CDR2 SVGEGT. The CDR3 DNA follows: TGTGCCAGCAGTGACGCGGGGTCCAATCAGCCCCAGCATTTT. It encodes CASSDAGSNQPQHF.

The sample holds a few counts of this clone. Other DNA sequences within the sample encode an identical CDR3. The V call is TRBV18, the J call TRBJ2-7; D is tentatively TRBD1 or TRBD2 (5 bases each). Trimming left V 3 bases short and J 3 bases short, with 15 bases between. The CDR3 is made up of 15 amino acids. CDR1 and CDR2 from the germline V gene are KGHSH and LQKENI. CDR3 DNA sequence: TGTGCCAGCTCACCTCGCCGGGACCCCAGCTACGAGCAGTACTTC. Residues: CASSPRRDPSYEQYF.

The CDR3 loop reads CASSPADSYEQYF. CDR3 DNA: TGTGCCAGCAGTCCAGCAGACTCCTACGAGCAGTACTTC. The chain has TRBV6-5 and TRBJ2-7, with D unresolved. In germline, CDR1 is MNHEY, CDR2 SVGAGI. The CDR3 sequence is 13 residues long. The germline V and J ends were trimmed by 5 bases and 0 bases, with 8 bases remaining between them.

The V call is TRBV2, the J call TRBJ1-1, with D uncertain. V lost 10 bases to trimming and J lost 5 bases, with 17 bases between them. The CDR3 runs 13 residues. The germline V gene has CDR1 SNHLY and CDR2 FYNNEI. This CDR3 is CATRINGETEAFF. CDR3 DNA: TGTGCCACCCGGATTAATGGGGAAACTGAAGCTTTCTTT. Full variable domain (outside the CDR3, taken from reference TRBV2 and TRBJ1-1): EPEVTQTPSHQVTQMGQEVILRCVPISNHLYFYWYRQILGQKVEFLVSFYNNEISEKSEIFDDQFSVERPDGSNFTLKIRSTKLEDSAMYFCATRINGETEAFFGQGTRLTVV.

The V and J genes are TRBV6-5 and TRBJ1-2; no firm D call. Between the trimmed V and J ends, which lost 6 bases and 4 bases, there was a span of 18 bases. Looked up from germline, CDR1 is MNHEY and CDR2 is SVGAGI. The CDR3 length is 15 residues. The CDR3 here is CASRPGERTTYGYTF. CDR3 DNA: TGTGCCAGCAGGCCCGGGGAACGAACTACCTATGGCTACACCTTC.

This clone has only one observation. The chain recombines TRBV5-1 with TRBJ2-5; the D is unclear. The CDR3 consists of 15 residues. Trimming removed 1 base from V and 3 bases from J, with 13 bases in between. CDR1 is SGHRS and CDR2 is YFSETQ in the germline V gene. CDR3 amino acids: CASSLKGMRKETQYF. The CDR3, as DNA: TGCGCCAGCAGCTTGAAAGGGATGAGGAAAGAGACCCAGTACTTC.

The CDR3 DNA follows: TGTGCCAGCAGTGACTTGGGCGGGAGTGGCGAGCAGTTCTTC. Protein sequence: CASSDLGGSGEQFF. J is TRBJ2-1 and V is TRBV6-4; 7 nucleotides match TRBD2. The CDR3 extends over 14 amino acids. Trimming took 1 base from V and 10 from J; bases not matched to a gene: 7. Germline lookup yields CDR1 MRHNA and CDR2 SNTAGT.

V is TRBV7-3 and J is TRBJ2-3, with 9 bases that match TRBD2. CDR1 is SGHTA and CDR2 is FQGTGA in the germline V gene. V dropped 8 bases and J dropped 6; count of bases not matched to a gene: 15. This CDR3 comprises 16 residues. The CDR3 coding sequence is TGTGCCAGCCCCCCACTGATAGCGGGGGTAGGGGATACGCAGTATTTT. Translation gives CASPPLIAGVGDTQYF.

This clone was counted a single time. This rearrangement joins TRBV20-1 to TRBJ2-2; D not resolved. The V gene lost 5 bases and the J gene lost 8 bases, with 9 bases spanning the gap. This CDR3 has 11 amino acids. Germline V gene sequence: CDR1 DFQATT, CDR2 SNEGSKA (reference sequence). The CDR3 loop is CSARTSGELFF. The CDR3 region has the DNA TGCAGTGCTCGAACATCGGGGGAGCTGTTTTTT.